This T cell receptor beta chain is drawn from a study of breast tumors, draining lymph nodes, adjacent tissues (dated by TCRdb to 2016 to 2017). In terms of the full investigation: TCR beta repertoires were compared across tumor, adjacent nontumor tissue and axillary lymph nodes obtained from breast cancer patients. In human breast cancer, the study set out to assess how tumor, surrounding tissue and draining lymph node repertoires relate to one another and whether T cells might be exchanged between them. Study-wide conclusions, independent of this receptor: The data were judged consistent with most tumor T cells deriving from the lymph node and then expanding within tumor tissue. T-cell repertoire diversity in tumors was found to be lower than in lymph nodes but higher than in nontumor tissue, and preferential V and J gene usage was observed. Rather than being directly demonstrated, the conclusion that tumor T cells originate in lymph nodes was presented as consistent with a hypothesis. Tumor and nontumor tissue repertoires were found to be significantly more similar in luminal-like than in basal-like breast cancer.

TCRdb shows the sequencer as Illumina HiSeq 2000. TCR beta chain libraries were generated through multiplex PCR amplification. The amplified TCR beta chain products were analyzed by high-throughput sequencing. TCRdb reanalyzed the raw reads on its own, using fastp at Q25 for trimming and MiXCR for clone calling, and kept in-frame beta chains. Records with the same CDR3 protein are collapsed into one entry carrying the most frequent genes and DNA. Here the sample has 50,000 to 75,000 distinct CDR3 sequences; less than 60% occur a single time. The top ten hold approximately 18% of the sample. This clonotype came up many times. Its target antigen remains unknown. Per-base quality was not reported, and no clone a single base away is much larger than it. Here V drops 0 bases and J drops 5 bases, and the junction holds 7 bases not matched to any gene. CDR1 and CDR2 were assigned from the germline V gene as SGHRS and YFSETQ. The CDR3 has 16 amino acids, counting the end cysteine and phenylalanine. The entry retains the CDR3 DNA only, 48 bases that are in frame from base 1.

The chain is encoded by TRBV5-1 joined to TRBJ1-4; TRBD1 matches 7 bases in the middle. This TCR was recovered from a female donor with breast cancer. Some clones in this sample may be carry-over from other donors' samples. Sequences were obtained from breast tumor tissue. The CDR3 reads CASSLGQGAGNEKLFF. The nucleotides read TGCGCCAGCAGCTTGGGACAGGGAGCGGGAAATGAAAAACTGTTTTTT.